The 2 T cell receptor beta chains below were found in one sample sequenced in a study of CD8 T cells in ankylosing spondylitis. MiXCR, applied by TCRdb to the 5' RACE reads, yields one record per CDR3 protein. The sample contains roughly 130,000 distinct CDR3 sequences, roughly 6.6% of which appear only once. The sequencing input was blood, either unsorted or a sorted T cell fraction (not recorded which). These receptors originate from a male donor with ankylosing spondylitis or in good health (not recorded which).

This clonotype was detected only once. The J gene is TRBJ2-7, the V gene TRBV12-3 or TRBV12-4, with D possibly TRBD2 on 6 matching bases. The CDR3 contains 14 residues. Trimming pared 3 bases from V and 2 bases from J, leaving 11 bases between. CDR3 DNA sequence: TGTGCCAGCAGTTTTGGGGACTGGACCTACGAGCAGTACTTC. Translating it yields CASSFGDWTYEQYF.

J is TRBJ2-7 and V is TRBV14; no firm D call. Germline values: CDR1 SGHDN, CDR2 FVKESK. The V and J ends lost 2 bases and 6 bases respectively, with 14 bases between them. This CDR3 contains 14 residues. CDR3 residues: CASSQQPFGVEQYF. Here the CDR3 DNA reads TGTGCCAGCAGCCAACAGCCTTTTGGGGTCGAGCAGTACTTC.